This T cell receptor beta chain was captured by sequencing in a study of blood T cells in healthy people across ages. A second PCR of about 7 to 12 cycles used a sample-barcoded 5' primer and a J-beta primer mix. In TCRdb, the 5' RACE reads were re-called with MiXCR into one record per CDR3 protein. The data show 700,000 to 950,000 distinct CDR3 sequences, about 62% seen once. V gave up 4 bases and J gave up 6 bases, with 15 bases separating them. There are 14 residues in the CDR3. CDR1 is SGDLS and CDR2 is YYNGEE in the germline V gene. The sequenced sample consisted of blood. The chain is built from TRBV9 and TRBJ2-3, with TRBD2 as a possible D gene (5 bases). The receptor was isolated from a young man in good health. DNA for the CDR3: TGTGCCAGCAGCCCCGACGGGGTTGGCGATACGCAGTATTTT. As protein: CASSPDGVGDTQYF. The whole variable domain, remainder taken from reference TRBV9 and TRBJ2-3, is DSGVTQTPKHLITATGQRVTLRCSPRSGDLSVYWYQQSLDQGLQFLIQYYNGEERAKGNILERFSAQQFPDLHSELNLSSLELGDSALYFCASSPDGVGDTQYFGPGTRLTVL.